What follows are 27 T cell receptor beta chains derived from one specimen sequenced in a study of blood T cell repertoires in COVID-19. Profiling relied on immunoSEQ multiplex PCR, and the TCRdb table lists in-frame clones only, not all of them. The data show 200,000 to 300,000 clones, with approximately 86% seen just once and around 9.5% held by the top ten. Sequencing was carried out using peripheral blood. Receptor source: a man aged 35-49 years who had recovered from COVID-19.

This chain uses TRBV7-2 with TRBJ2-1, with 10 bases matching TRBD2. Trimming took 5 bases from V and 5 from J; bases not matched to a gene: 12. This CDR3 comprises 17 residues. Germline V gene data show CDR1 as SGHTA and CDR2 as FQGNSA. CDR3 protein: CASSPRRASGGNNEQFF. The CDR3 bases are TGTGCCAGCAGCCCAAGGAGGGCTAGCGGGGGAAACAATGAGCAGTTCTTC.

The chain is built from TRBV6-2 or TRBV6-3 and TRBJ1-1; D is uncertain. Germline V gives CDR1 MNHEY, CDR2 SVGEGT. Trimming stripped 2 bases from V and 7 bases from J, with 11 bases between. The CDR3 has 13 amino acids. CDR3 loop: CASSYTPNREAFF. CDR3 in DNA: TGTGCCAGCAGTTACACACCCAACCGTGAAGCTTTCTTT.

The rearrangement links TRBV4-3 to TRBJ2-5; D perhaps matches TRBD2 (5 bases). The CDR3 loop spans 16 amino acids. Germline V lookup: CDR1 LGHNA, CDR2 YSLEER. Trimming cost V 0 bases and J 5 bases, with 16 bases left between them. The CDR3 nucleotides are TGCGCCAGCAGCCAAGAACTACCGGGAACTGGGGAGACCCAGTACTTC. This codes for CASSQELPGTGETQYF.

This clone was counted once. The DNA of the CDR3 is TGCGCCAGCAGTGAGTACAGGGCCAACGAGCAGTACTTC. It specifies CASSEYRANEQYF. V and J are TRBV10-2 and TRBJ2-7, with D possibly matching TRBD1 (6 bases). V lost 1 base, J lost 5 bases, and 9 bases lay in between. Germline V gives CDR1 WSHSY, CDR2 SAAADI. The CDR3 is 13 residues long.

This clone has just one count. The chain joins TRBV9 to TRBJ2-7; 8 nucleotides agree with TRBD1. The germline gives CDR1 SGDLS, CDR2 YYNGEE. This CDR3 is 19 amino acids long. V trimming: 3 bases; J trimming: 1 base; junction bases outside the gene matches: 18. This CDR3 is CASSASPKPGQGLSYEQYF. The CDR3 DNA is TGTGCCAGCAGCGCCTCCCCTAAACCCGGACAGGGATTATCCTACGAGCAGTACTTC.

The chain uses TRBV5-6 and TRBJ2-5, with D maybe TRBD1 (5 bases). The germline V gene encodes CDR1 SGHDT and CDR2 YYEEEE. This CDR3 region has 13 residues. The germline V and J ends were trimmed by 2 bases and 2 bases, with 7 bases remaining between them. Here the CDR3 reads CASSFQGQETQYF. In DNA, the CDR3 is TGTGCCAGCAGCTTCCAGGGTCAAGAGACCCAGTACTTC.

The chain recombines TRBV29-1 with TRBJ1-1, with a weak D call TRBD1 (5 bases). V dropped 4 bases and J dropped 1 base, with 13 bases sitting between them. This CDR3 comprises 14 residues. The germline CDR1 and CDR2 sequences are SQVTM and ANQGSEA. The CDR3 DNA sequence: TGCAGCGTTGCGGGGGTTTTCGAGAACACTGAAGCTTTCTTT. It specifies CSVAGVFENTEAFF.

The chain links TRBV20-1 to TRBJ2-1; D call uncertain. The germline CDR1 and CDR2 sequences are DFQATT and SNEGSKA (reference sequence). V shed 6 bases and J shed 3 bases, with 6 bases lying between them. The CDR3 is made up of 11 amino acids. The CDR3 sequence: CSAAYYNEQFF. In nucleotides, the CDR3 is TGCAGTGCGGCTTACTACAATGAGCAGTTCTTC.

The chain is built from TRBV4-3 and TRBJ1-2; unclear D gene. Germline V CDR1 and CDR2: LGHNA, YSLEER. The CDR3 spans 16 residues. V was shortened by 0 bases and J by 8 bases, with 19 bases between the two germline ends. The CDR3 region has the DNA TGCGCCAGCAGCCAAGATTTTCAAGTTCATTGGGCCGGCTACACCTTC. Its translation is CASSQDFQVHWAGYTF.

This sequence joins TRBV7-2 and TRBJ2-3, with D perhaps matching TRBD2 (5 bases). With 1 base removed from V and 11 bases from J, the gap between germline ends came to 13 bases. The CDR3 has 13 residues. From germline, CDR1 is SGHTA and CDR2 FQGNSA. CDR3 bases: TGTGCCAGCAGCTTAGAAGCGGCCGGCCGGCAGTATTTT. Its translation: CASSLEAAGRQYF.

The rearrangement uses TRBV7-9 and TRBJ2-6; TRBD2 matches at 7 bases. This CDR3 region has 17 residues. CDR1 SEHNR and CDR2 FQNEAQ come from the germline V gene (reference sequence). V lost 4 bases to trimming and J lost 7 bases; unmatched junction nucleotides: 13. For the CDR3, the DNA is TGTGCCAGCAGCTCAATACGGGGAGGGTTAAGTGCCAACGTCCTGACTTTC. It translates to CASSSIRGGLSANVLTF.

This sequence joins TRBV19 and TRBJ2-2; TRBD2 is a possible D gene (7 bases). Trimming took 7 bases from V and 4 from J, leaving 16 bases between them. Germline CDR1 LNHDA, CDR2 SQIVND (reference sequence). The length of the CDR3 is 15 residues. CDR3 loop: CASTLWGGRTGELFF. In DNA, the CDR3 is TGTGCCAGTACCCTGTGGGGGGGGCGCACCGGGGAGCTGTTTTTT.

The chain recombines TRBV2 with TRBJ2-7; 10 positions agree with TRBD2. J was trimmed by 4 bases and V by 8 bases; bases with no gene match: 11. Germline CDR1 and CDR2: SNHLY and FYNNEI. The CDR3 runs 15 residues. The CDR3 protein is CASRSRSGGAYEQYF. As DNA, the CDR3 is TGTGCCAGCCGTAGCCGGAGCGGGGGGGCGTACGAGCAGTACTTC.

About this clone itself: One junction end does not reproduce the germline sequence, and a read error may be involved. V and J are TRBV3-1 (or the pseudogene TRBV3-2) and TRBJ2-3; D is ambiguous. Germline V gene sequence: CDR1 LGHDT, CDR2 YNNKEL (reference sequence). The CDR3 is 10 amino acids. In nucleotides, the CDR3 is TGTGCCAGCAGCCAAGGACAAGTTGTTTTT. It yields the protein CASSQGQVVF.

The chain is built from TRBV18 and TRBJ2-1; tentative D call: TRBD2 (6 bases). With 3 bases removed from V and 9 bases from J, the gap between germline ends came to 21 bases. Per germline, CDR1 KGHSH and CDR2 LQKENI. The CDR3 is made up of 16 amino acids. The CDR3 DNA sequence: TGTGCCAGCTCACCTCTTCGGGGGTCAAGGAGCGGTGAGCAGTTCTTC. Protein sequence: CASSPLRGSRSGEQFF.

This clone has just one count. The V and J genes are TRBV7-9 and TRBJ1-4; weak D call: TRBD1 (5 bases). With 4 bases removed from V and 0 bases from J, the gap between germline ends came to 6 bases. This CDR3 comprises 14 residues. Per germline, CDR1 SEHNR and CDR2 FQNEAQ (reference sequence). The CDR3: CASSSGTTNEKLFF. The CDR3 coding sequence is TGTGCCAGCAGCTCAGGGACAACTAATGAAAAACTGTTTTTT.

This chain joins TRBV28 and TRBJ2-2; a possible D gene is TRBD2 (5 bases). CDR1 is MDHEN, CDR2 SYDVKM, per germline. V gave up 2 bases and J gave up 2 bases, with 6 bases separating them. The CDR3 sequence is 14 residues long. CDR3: CASSLAGNTGELFF. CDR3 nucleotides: TGTGCCAGCAGTTTAGCGGGTAACACCGGGGAGCTGTTTTTT. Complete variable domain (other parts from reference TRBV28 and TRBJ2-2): DVKVTQSSRYLVKRTGEKVFLECVQDMDHENMFWYRQDPGLGLRLIYFSYDVKMKEKGDIPEGYSVSREKKERFSLILESASTNQTSMYLCASSLAGNTGELFFGEGSRLTVL.

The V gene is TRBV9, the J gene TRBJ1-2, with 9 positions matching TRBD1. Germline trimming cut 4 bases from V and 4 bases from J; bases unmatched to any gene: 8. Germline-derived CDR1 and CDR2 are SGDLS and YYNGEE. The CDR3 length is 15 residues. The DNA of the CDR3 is TGTGCCAGCAGCACCGGACAGGGGATCGCCTATGGCTACACCTTC. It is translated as CASSTGQGIAYGYTF.

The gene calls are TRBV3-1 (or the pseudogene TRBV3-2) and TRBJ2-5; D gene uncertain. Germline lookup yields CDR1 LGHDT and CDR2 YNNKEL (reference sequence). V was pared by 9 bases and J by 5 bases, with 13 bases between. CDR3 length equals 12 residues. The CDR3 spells CASSAVGETQYF. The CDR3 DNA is TGTGCCAGTTCCGCGGTTGGGGAGACCCAGTACTTC.

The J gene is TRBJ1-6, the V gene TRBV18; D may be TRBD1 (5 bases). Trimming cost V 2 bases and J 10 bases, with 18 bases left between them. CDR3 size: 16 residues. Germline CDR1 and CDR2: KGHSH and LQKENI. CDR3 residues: CASSPRGQETGSPLHF. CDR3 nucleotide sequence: TGTGCCAGCTCACCAAGGGGCCAGGAGACTGGATCACCCCTCCACTTT.

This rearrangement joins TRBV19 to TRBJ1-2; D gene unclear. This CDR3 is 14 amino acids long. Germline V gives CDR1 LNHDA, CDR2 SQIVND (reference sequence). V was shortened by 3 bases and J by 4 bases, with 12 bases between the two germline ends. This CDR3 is CASSILVGPYGYTF. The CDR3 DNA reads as TGTGCCAGTAGTATCTTGGTTGGGCCCTATGGCTACACCTTC. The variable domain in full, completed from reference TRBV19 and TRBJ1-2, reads DGGITQSPKYLFRKEGQNVTLSCEQNLNHDAMYWYRQDPGQGLRLIYYSQIVNDFQKGDIAEGYSVSREKKESFPLTVTSAQKNPTAFYLCASSILVGPYGYTFGSGTRLTVV.

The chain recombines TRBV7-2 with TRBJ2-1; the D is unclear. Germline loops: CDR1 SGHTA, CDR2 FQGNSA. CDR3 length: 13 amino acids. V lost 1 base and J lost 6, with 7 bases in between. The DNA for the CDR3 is TGTGCCAGCAGCTTAGTAGACTTCAATGAGCAGTTCTTC. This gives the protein CASSLVDFNEQFF.

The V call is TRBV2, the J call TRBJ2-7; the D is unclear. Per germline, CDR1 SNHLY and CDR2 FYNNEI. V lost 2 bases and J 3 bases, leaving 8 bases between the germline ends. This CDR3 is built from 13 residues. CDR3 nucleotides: TGTGCCAGCAGTGAACAGGAATTCTACGAGCAGTACTTC. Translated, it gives CASSEQEFYEQYF.

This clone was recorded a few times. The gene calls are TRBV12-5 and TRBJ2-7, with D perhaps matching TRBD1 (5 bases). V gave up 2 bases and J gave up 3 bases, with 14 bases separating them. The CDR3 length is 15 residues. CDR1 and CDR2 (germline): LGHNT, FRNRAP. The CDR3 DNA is TGTGCTAGTGGTTTGTCAAGGGGATCCAACTACGAGCAGTACTTC. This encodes CASGLSRGSNYEQYF.

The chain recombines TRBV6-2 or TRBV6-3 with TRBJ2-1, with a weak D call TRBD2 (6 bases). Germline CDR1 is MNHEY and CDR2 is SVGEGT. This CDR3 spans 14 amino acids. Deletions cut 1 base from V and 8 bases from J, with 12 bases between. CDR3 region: CASSYLGTLDEQFF. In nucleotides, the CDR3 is TGTGCCAGCAGTTACTTGGGGACTTTAGATGAGCAGTTCTTC.

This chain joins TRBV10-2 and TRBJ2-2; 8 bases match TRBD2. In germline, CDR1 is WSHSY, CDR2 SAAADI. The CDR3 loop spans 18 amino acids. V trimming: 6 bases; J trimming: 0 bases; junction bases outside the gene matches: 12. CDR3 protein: CASSKFGRDYANTGELFF. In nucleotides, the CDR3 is TGCGCCAGCAGCAAATTCGGGAGGGATTACGCGAACACCGGGGAGCTGTTTTTT.

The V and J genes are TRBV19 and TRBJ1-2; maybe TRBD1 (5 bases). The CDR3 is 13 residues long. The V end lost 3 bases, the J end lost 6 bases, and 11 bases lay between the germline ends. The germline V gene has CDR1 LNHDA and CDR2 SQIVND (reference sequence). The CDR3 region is CASSIRELDGYTF. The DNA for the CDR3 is TGTGCCAGTAGTATCAGGGAATTAGATGGCTACACCTTC.